This TCR beta chain was documented in a study of shared clonotypes between healthy human individuals. From CD4+ cells came CD45RA+ naive and CD45RA-negative memory subsets. General study findings and limits: Sequencing depth was a factor that was expected to affect clonotype sharing among donors.

A word on this clone: Its antigen is still unknown.

The germline V gene has CDR1 MDHEN and CDR2 SYDVKM. The V end lost 2 bases, the J end lost 0 bases, and 11 bases lay between the germline ends. CDR3 length equals 16 residues. TCRdb keeps only in-frame clones here, not all; method: immunoSEQ multiplex PCR. The data show about 2.3 million clones, approximately 93% seen once. This chain uses TRBV28 with TRBJ2-1; D possibly matches TRBD1 or TRBD2 (5 bases each). Input material: naive CD4+ T cells from PBMCs. Subset defined: CD45RA+ positively selected. This receptor was identified in a man in his late teens or twenties in good health. Some clones in this sample may be carry-over from other donors' samples. Here the CDR3 reads CASSLGDASSYNEQFF. The CDR3, as DNA: TGTGCCAGCAGTTTAGGGGACGCCAGCTCCTACAATGAGCAGTTCTTC. Looking up the rest from reference TRBV28 and TRBJ2-1 gives the full variable domain: DVKVTQSSRYLVKRTGEKVFLECVQDMDHENMFWYRQDPGLGLRLIYFSYDVKMKEKGDIPEGYSVSREKKERFSLILESASTNQTSMYLCASSLGDASSYNEQFFGPGTRLTVL.